This TCR beta chain was retrieved from a study of blood T cell repertoires in COVID-19. The wider study: PBMCs, B-cell-depleted T cells, or T cells were the source of the cDNA or gDNA that made up the material.

Germline-derived CDR1 and CDR2 are LNHDA and SQIVND (reference sequence). V was trimmed by 5 bases and J by 4 bases, leaving 15 bases between them. This CDR3 is built from 15 residues. The repertoire was sequenced with immunoSEQ multiplex PCR; TCRdb's copy has only in-frame clones and lacks some. The sample comprises 210,000 or so clones, about four fifths of which are singletons, and around 7.3% rests with the top ten. The sequenced sample was peripheral blood. The V gene is TRBV19, the J gene TRBJ1-5; D uncertain. This clonotype was sampled from a woman aged 50 to 60 with active or convalescent COVID-19. The CDR3 region is CASSPGIPGNQPQHF. DNA for the CDR3: TGTGCCAGTAGTCCCGGGATCCCTGGGAATCAGCCCCAGCATTTT.